This TCR beta chain was retrieved from a study of blood T cell repertoires in COVID-19. Looking at the study overall: Samples of COVID-19 (acute and convalescent) were obtained from the United States, Italy and Spain. T cells, B-cell-depleted T cells, or PBMCs provided the cDNA or gDNA that served as material.

CDR3 length: 14 amino acids. The germline CDR1 and CDR2 sequences are MNHNS and SASEGT. V lost 2 bases and J lost 2, with 7 bases in between. Authors' analysis steps: Estimation of nucleated cell counts was performed using reference gene primer amplification. TCRdb's copy holds only in-frame clones and misses some; the assay was immunoSEQ multiplex PCR. The V and J calls and clone size were taken over from that table, and D and trimming were inferred from the DNA. Of about 120,000 clones listed, about nine tenths are singletons. The sample taken for sequencing was peripheral blood. This clonotype was sampled from an older woman with acute or convalescent COVID-19. The J gene is TRBJ1-3, the V gene TRBV6-1; unclear D gene. CDR3 protein: CASSEYRAGNTIYF. Here the CDR3 DNA reads TGTGCCAGCAGTGAATATCGGGCTGGAAACACCATATATTTT.